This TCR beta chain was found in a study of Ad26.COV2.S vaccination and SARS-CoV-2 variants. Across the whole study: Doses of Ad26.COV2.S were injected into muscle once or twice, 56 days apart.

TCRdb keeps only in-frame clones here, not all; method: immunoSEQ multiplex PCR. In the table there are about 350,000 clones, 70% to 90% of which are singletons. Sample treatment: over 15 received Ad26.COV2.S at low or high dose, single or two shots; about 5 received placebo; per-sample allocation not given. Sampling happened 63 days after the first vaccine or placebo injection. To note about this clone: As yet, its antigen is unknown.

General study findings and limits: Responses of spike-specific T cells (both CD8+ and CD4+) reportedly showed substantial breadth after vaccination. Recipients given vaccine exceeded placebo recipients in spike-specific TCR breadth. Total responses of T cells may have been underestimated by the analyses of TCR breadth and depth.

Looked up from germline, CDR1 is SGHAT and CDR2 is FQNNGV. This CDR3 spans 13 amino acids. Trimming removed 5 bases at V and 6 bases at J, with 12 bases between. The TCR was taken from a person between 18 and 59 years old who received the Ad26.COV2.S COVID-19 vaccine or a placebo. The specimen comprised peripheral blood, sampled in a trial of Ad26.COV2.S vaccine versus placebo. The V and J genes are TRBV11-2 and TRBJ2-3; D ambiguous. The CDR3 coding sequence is TGTGCCAGCAGCCTACCCTTCCCCGATACGCAGTATTTT. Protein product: CASSLPFPDTQYF. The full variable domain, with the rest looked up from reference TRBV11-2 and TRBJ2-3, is EAGVAQSPRYKIIEKRQSVAFWCNPISGHATLYWYQQILGQGPKLLIQFQNNGVVDDSQLPKDRFSAERLKGVDSTLKIQPAKLEDSAVYLCASSLPFPDTQYFGPGTRLTVL.